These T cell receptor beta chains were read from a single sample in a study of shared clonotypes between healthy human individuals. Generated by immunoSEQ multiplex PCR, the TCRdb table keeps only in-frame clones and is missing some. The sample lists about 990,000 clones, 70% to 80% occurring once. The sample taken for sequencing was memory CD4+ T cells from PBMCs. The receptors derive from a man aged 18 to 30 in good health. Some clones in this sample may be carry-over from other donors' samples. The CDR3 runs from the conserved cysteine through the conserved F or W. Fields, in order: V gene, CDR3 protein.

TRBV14,CASSQELTPGDTQYF
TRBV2,CASTGRTAYGYTF
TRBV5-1,CASSFTGTSEETQYF
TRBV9,CASSVEDSGANVLTF
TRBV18,CASSPGTGNQPQHF
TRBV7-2,CASSAHVGNYGYTF
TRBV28,CASSLRVAGGGNTGELFF
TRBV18,CASSPIDDRAYYGYTF
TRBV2,CASSSQETQYF
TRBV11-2,CASSFQRPGANVLTF
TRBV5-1,CASSSSGEGQPQHF
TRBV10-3,CAISEGQSYGYTF
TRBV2,CASSEATKSEQFF
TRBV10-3,CAISRDPGRGEGYTF
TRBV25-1,CASRDSRSYEQYF
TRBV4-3,CASSQDRAVNEKLFF
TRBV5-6,CASSDPGLGQGTEAFF
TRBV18,CASSPPGPLTEAFF
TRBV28,CASSFGGIETQYF
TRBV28,CASSPQGGASGYTF
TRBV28,CASSSTGGAPYEQYF
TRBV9,CASSVVARHGYTF
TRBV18,CASSPGQLKNTEAFF
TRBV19,CASSLAGAGTDTQYF
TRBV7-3,CASSLLGGAADTQYF
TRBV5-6,CASSLGPGDAAYEQYF
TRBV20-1,CSVFSGELFF
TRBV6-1,CATSGFLYEQYF
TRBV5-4,CASSHGGLAAVDEQFF
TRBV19,CASSIYREADTQYF
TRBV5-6,CASSPWTSGSNKQTQYF
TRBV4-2,CASSQGDRRDSETQYF
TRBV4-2,CASSRGLAGGPNYNEQFF
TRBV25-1,CASSVQLAGELFF
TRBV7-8,CASSTSGTTLDTQYF
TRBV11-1,CASSLRRGSTRDTQYF
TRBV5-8,CASTSFGGTDTQYF
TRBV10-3,CAIREQGTAYEQYF
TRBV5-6,CASSLFSSNQPQHF
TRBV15,CATARRTAFQGPQHF
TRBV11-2,CASVRTAGYNEQFF
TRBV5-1,CASSLERVPQYF
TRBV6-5,CASSYGGQGYGYTF
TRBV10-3,CAISAGDGEQYF
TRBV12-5,CASGLVIWEANYGYTF
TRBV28,CASSLPRTRQNQPQHF
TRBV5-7,CASRSGLTGDTQYF
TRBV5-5,CASSASPHVNTEAFF
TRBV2,CASSEGQGIGYTF
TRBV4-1,CASSSRGDSANTGELFF
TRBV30,CAWSVKGKGTEAFF
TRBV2,CASSWDRVGEQFF
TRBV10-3,CAISETSYEQYF
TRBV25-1,CASSEYWQGDNEQFF
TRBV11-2,CASSQGQGNTEAFF